The 13 T cell receptor beta chains below come from one sample, sequenced in a study of T cell responses to AZD1222 COVID-19 vaccine (dated by TCRdb to the early 2020s). Preparation of the library involved the immunoSEQ multiplex PCR assay. This is the immuneACCESS table as TCRdb keeps it, with only in-frame sequences that have V and J called. A part of the clones is gone; compared with another copy, unresolved V genes explain less than half, and the rest is unexplained. Present in this sample are roughly 200,000 clones, around nine tenths of which were seen just once. The top ten hold 7.7% of the sample. This specimen's time point label, per the study, means: baseline before first vaccination. The sequences come from peripheral blood, collected on day 0 of AZD1222 vaccination. Receptor source: an adult in good health.

The chain combines TRBV11-1 with TRBJ1-2; D gene uncertain. With 1 base removed from V and 2 bases from J, the gap between germline ends came to 14 bases. The CDR3 consists of 16 residues. Per the germline V gene, CDR1 is SGHAT and CDR2 is FQDESV (reference sequence). The CDR3 nucleotides read TGTGCCAGCAGCTTAGGACCGGACGGGGAAAACTATGGCTACACCTTC. Translating gives CASSLGPDGENYGYTF. Filled out from reference TRBV11-1 and TRBJ1-2, the complete variable domain reads EAEVAQSPRYKITEKSQAVAFWCDPISGHATLYWYRQILGQGPELLVQFQDESVVDDSQLPKDRFSAERLKGVDSTLKIQPAELGDSAMYLCASSLGPDGENYGYTFGSGTRLTVV.

The sample holds a few counts of this clone. The chain couples TRBV28 to TRBJ1-1, with TRBD1 as a possible D gene (5 bases). The germline CDR1 and CDR2 sequences are MDHEN and SYDVKM. Trimming shortened V by 6 bases and J by 5 bases, and 16 bases separated the two germline ends. The CDR3 loop spans 14 amino acids. CDR3 in DNA: TGTGCCAGCAGCCTCCCCGGGGGAGGGACTGAAGCTTTCTTT. This gives the protein CASSLPGGGTEAFF.

The rearrangement links TRBV28 to TRBJ2-7; 13 positions agree with TRBD2. Germline CDR1 and CDR2: MDHEN and SYDVKM. V lost 6 bases, J lost 3 bases, and 8 bases stayed unmatched. The length of the CDR3 is 16 residues. CDR3: CASSRPGTSGVYEQYF. The CDR3 coding sequence is TGTGCCAGCAGCCGCCCTGGGACTAGCGGGGTCTACGAGCAGTACTTC.

The rearrangement uses TRBV4-3 and TRBJ1-4; 7 nucleotides match TRBD1. CDR1 LGHNA and CDR2 YSLEER come from the germline V gene. The CDR3 contains 16 residues. V shed 4 bases and J 4 bases; nucleotides not matched to a gene: 9. The CDR3 coding sequence is TGCGCCAGCAGCCGAAATTTGGGACAGAATAATGAAAAACTGTTTTTT. It encodes CASSRNLGQNNEKLFF.

V and J are TRBV18 and TRBJ1-2, with unresolved D. The CDR3 spans 13 residues. Looked up from germline, CDR1 is KGHSH and CDR2 is LQKENI. Trimming took off 2 bases at V and 4 bases at J, with 8 bases between the two ends. The CDR3 protein is CASSPKEVYGYTF. CDR3 nucleotide sequence: TGTGCCAGCTCACCAAAAGAGGTCTATGGCTACACCTTC.

The CDR3 reads CASSLGLATTGNTIYF. The CDR3, as DNA: TGTGCCAGCAGCTTAGGACTCGCAACTACTGGAAACACCATATATTTT. This chain links TRBV7-6 with TRBJ1-3; D is unclear. Between the trimmed V and J ends, which lost 1 base and 2 bases, there was a span of 12 bases. Germline V gene sequence: CDR1 SGHVS, CDR2 FNYEAQ. This CDR3 is 16 amino acids long.

The J gene is TRBJ1-1, the V gene TRBV7-8, with unresolved D. Germline assignment: CDR1 SGHVS and CDR2 FQNEAQ. With 5 bases removed from V and 1 base from J, the gap between germline ends came to 14 bases. The CDR3 is 15 amino acids. CDR3 coding DNA: TGTGCCAGCAGCCCACGCCAGCGGCAGAACACTGAAGCTTTCTTT. Amino acid sequence: CASSPRQRQNTEAFF.

The J gene is TRBJ2-1, the V gene TRBV7-2; 9 bases are shared with TRBD2. V was clipped by 1 base and J by 6 bases; unmatched bases: 4. This CDR3 has 15 residues. The germline gives CDR1 SGHTA, CDR2 FQGNSA. For the CDR3, the DNA is TGTGCCAGCAGCTTAGGGCTAGCGGGGAGCAATGAGCAGTTCTTC. Protein: CASSLGLAGSNEQFF.

This chain uses TRBV9 with TRBJ2-3, with D uncertain. V was shortened by 0 bases and J by 2 bases, with 10 bases between the two germline ends. Germline V gene sequence: CDR1 SGDLS, CDR2 YYNGEE. The CDR3 contains 15 residues. In DNA form, the CDR3 reads TGTGCCAGCAGCGTAGAAGTCAGGAACACAGATACGCAGTATTTT. The encoded protein is CASSVEVRNTDTQYF.

The chain recombines TRBV19 with TRBJ1-5; TRBD1 aligns across 9 bases. CDR3 length: 16 residues. CDR1 is LNHDA and CDR2 is SQIVND in the germline V gene (reference sequence). The V gene end was trimmed by 6 bases and the J gene end by 4 bases; junction bases not matched to a gene: 10. CDR3 bases: TGTGCCAGTAGGATTACAGGGGGCGCGGGGAATCAGCCCCAGCATTTT. The encoded protein is CASRITGGAGNQPQHF.

V usage is TRBV28 and J usage is TRBJ1-1; maybe TRBD1 (6 bases). The V end was cut by 4 bases, the J end by 7 bases, with 10 bases between. This CDR3 spans 12 amino acids. Germline V gene sequence: CDR1 MDHEN, CDR2 SYDVKM. The CDR3 loop is CASSSPTGEAFF. DNA of the CDR3: TGTGCCAGCAGTTCCCCGACAGGTGAAGCTTTCTTT.

In its sample, this clone was seen once. This chain connects TRBV4-2 to TRBJ2-3, with D possibly matching TRBD2 (6 bases). V was shortened by 4 bases and J by 0 bases, with 14 bases between the two germline ends. The CDR3 contains 16 residues. Germline lookup yields CDR1 LGHNA and CDR2 YNFKEQ. CDR3 residues: CASSPSPAGSTDTQYF. The CDR3 DNA reads as TGTGCCAGCAGCCCTTCCCCCGCGGGGAGCACAGATACGCAGTATTTT.

As for this clone: In the same sample, other DNA sequences code for this CDR3. The chain couples TRBV18 to TRBJ2-5; a possible D gene is TRBD2 (5 bases). CDR1 is KGHSH, CDR2 LQKENI, per germline. The CDR3 runs to 13 residues. The V end was cut by 5 bases, the J end by 5 bases, with 12 bases between. The DNA for the CDR3 is TGTGCCAGCTCAAGGGCAGGCGGGGAGACCCAGTACTTC. Translation: CASSRAGGETQYF.